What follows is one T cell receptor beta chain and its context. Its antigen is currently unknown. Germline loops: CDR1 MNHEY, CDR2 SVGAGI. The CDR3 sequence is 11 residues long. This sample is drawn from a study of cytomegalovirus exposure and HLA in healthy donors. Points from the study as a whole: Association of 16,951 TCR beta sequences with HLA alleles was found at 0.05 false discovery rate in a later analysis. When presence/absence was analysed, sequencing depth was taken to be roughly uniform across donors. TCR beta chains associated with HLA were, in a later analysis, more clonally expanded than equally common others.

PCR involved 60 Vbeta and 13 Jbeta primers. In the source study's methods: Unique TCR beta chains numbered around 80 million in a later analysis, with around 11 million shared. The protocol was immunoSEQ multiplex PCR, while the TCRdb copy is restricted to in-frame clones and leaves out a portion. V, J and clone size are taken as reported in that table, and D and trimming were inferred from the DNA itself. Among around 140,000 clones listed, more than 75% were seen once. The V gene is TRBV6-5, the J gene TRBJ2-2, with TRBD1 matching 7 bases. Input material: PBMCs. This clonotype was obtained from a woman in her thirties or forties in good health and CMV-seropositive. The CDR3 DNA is TGTACGACACAGGGGACCGGGGAGCTGTTTTTT. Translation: CTTQGTGELFF.